This TCR beta chain is drawn from a study of post-analysis software for immune sequencing data. Study context: Secondary progressive, relapsing-remitting and progressive-relapsing multiple sclerosis were among the included disease courses. Study conclusions and caveats: There was significantly lower normalized Chao1 diversity in multiple sclerosis patients than in controls. Controls showed lower frequencies than patients for four to six TRBV segments, and TRBV5-6, TRBV5-1 and TRBV20-1 were among these. By F measure, strong co-clustering occurred among samples prepared in the same batch.

CDR1 SGHTA and CDR2 FQGNSA come from the germline V gene. V trimming: 2 bases; J trimming: 7 bases; junction bases outside the gene matches: 7. CDR3 length: 14 amino acids. cDNA libraries for TCR beta contained unique molecular identifiers. T cells numbering roughly 1 to 11 million yielded cDNA molecules that totaled some 500,000. TCRdb called the PCR reads again in MiXCR, with one record for every CDR3 protein. The sample holds about 800,000 distinct CDR3 sequences; around 27% are singletons and the top ten take under 0.7%. This clonotype occurred a few times. Its cognate antigen is unknown. The V and J genes are TRBV7-2 and TRBJ1-2; 7 bases are a match to TRBD1. Sequenced material: blood. The origin of this receptor is a girl aged 10 to 17 with multiple sclerosis. The CDR3, as DNA: TGTGCCAGCAGCTTATGGGAGGGGGCCGGTGGCTACACCTTC. Translation: CASSLWEGAGGYTF.